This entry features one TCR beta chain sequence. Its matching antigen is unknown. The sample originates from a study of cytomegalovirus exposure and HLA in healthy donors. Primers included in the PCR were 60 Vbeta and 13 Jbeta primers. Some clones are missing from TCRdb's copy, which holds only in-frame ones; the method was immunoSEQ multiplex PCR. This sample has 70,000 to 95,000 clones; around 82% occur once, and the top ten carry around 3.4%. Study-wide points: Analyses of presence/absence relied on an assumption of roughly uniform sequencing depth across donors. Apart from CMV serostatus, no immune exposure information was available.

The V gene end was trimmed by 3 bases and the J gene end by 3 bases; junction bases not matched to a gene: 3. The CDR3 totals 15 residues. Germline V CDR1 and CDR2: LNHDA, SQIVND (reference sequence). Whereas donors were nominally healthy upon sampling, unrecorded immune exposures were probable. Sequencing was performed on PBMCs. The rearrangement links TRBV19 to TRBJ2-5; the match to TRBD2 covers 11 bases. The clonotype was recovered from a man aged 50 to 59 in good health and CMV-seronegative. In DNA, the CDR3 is TGTGCCAGTAGTATGTATAGCGGGGGGGAAGAGACCCAGTACTTC. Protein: CASSMYSGGEETQYF. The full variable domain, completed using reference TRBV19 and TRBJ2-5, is DGGITQSPKYLFRKEGQNVTLSCEQNLNHDAMYWYRQDPGQGLRLIYYSQIVNDFQKGDIAEGYSVSREKKESFPLTVTSAQKNPTAFYLCASSMYSGGEETQYFGPGTRLLVL.